This record looks at one T cell receptor (beta chain) sequence and its context. This receptor's antigen is unknown. At one end, the junction sequence differs from germline, possibly due to a read error. The data belong to a study of T cells in Graves' hyperthyroidism and ophthalmopathy (dated by TCRdb to between 2018 and 2021). With regard to the full study: Peripheral blood samples were taken at the time of initial diagnosis, prior to any treatment. A discovery cohort of approximately 97 patients, 43 with Graves' ophthalmopathy and fewer than 65 with stable Graves' hyperthyroidism, was used to find distinguishing TCR V-J signatures. Prospective prediction of ophthalmopathy was tested in an independent validation cohort consisting of some 18 hyperthyroidism patients and some 15 patients who later progressed to ophthalmopathy. The roughly 99 discovery patients were divided at random into training and test sets in a 7:3 ratio. The study also compared thyroid tissue and blood T-cell repertoires from about six Graves' hyperthyroidism patients. Following sampling, methimazole starting at 30 mg daily was given to hyperthyroidism patients, and high-dose intravenous methylprednisolone was given to ophthalmopathy patients. TCR Vbeta CDR3 sequencing of 140 or so peripheral blood samples (approximately 44 ophthalmopathy, roughly 74 hyperthyroidism and approximately 17 progressor patients) is reported in the paper. What the authors observed across the whole study: In validation, the model predicted progression to ophthalmopathy a median of about 6 months before onset, with over 60% sensitivity and 72.22% specificity. In cross-validation, a model built on a 13 V-J signature told ophthalmopathy apart from stable hyperthyroidism with 87.88% sensitivity and 81% to 82% specificity, and in testing the same model reached 80%/75%. Most expanded thyroid clonotypes (frequency above 0.001) were also found in blood, which suggests that blood repertoires may mirror thyroid immune responses. Sample size was not statistically predetermined, and investigators were not blinded to group allocation.

The TCR beta CDR3 regions were amplified from RNA transcripts. The first round of RT-PCR for the TCR CDR3 was performed with the HTBI primer set and the Qiagen OneStep RT-PCR kit. Libraries were constructed in a second round of multiplex PCR, after which size selection and purification were carried out. Paired-end sequencing of the libraries was performed with 100 bp reads on an Illumina HiSeq2000. The paper's data handling went like this. SOAPnuke was used to process the raw data, with reads discarded if the reads contained adapters or uncalled bases, had a mean Phred below 15, or lacked an exact constant-primer or identifier match. High-quality paired reads were merged with COPE v1.2.5, and unique nucleotide sequences were defined as clonotypes. MiTCR v1.1 was used to align the clonotypes against IMGT TRBV, TRBD and TRBJ reference segments. The analysis included only V-J combinations with a frequency above 0.0001, which together covered 98% to 99.2% of the repertoires. A TCS score was defined as the ratio between F50 (clonal expansion) and ExV (chaos), using BLOSUM62-based TCRdist between CDR3 peptides within each V-J. Welch's t-statistics and random forest reduced 450 to 600 V-J features to 13, which were used in a naive Bayes classifier (R e1071). TCRdb itself trimmed the public reads at Q25 with fastp, ran MiXCR and retained productive beta chains. Every entry covers one CDR3 protein and lists the most common genes and DNA from its rows. TCRdb, not the authors, supplied the V and J calls. The sample table holds 300,000 to 350,000 distinct CDR3 sequences, of which 21% were seen once. Under 55% of the sample goes to the ten largest clones.

A patient counted as having stable Graves' hyperthyroidism if no progression to ophthalmopathy occurred over 18 months of follow-up. Hyperthyroidism patients were aged 18 to 65 years and newly diagnosed, with disease duration of less than 2 months. Exclusion was applied to patients with uncontrolled infections, other autoimmune diseases, pregnancy or lactation. Clinical symptoms, serum thyroxine and TRAb, thyroid ultrasound, and orbital computed tomography formed the basis for the diagnoses. PBMCs were isolated from about 9.2 ml of fresh peripheral blood by Ficoll-Paque density gradient centrifugation. Trizol reagent was used to extract total RNA, and RNA quality was then checked on an Agilent 2100 Bioanalyzer. The germline V gene gives CDR1 as MDHEN and CDR2 as SYDVKM. The CDR3 has 13 amino acids, counting the end cysteine and phenylalanine. CDR3 DNA is the only sequence kept; it has 39 bases, read in frame from the first base.

The clonotype comes from a woman in her 50s with Graves' hyperthyroidism. Sequencing was carried out using blood. The sequence links TRBV28 to TRBJ2-5, with the D assignment possibly TRBD1 or TRBD2, given 5 matching bases for each. The CDR3 corresponds to CASRPHGEPKGHF. The nucleotides are TGTGCCAGCAGACCCCATGGGGAGCCCAAGGGGCACTTC.